The 14 T cell receptor beta chains presented below share a single source sample, sequenced in a study of blood T cell repertoires in COVID-19. Profiling relied on immunoSEQ multiplex PCR, and the TCRdb table lists in-frame clones only, not all of them. The sample holds 190,000 or so clones; about 91% are singletons and the top ten take about a tenth. The source material was PBMCs or T cells enriched from blood (not recorded which). The receptor set was obtained from a man in his late teens or twenties with acute COVID-19.

The rearrangement links TRBV7-6 to TRBJ2-3, with D hard to call. Deletions cut 1 base from V and 4 bases from J, with 9 bases between. Germline CDR1 is SGHVS and CDR2 is FNYEAQ. This CDR3 is 14 amino acids long. The CDR3 DNA sequence: TGTGCCAGCAGCTTAGGGTCGGCGGCAGATACGCAGTATTTT. It codes for CASSLGSAADTQYF.

The chain is built from TRBV28 and TRBJ1-4; 8 nucleotides align to TRBD1. The V gene end was trimmed by 4 bases and the J gene end by 7 bases; junction bases not matched to a gene: 8. CDR3 size: 15 residues. CDR1 MDHEN and CDR2 SYDVKM come from the germline V gene. The CDR3, as DNA: TGTGCCAGCAGTTCGGCCCAGGGGGCTGGTGAAAAACTGTTTTTT. It specifies CASSSAQGAGEKLFF.

This rearrangement joins TRBV28 to TRBJ1-2; TRBD1 matches 9 bases. V shed 7 bases, J shed 7 bases, and the junction held 13 bases outside the gene matches. Germline CDR1 reads MDHEN; CDR2 reads SYDVKM. The CDR3 loop spans 15 amino acids. CDR3 in amino acids: CASTSRTGDLSGYTF. The CDR3 DNA reads TGTGCCAGCACCTCCCGGACAGGGGACCTCTCTGGCTACACCTTC.

V gene TRBV4-1 combines with J gene TRBJ1-5; no clear D gene. Germline V CDR1 and CDR2: MGHRA, YSYEKL. The CDR3 spans 14 residues. V was cut by 0 bases and J by 8 bases, with 11 bases left in between. As DNA, the CDR3 is TGCGCCAGCAGCCAAGATCGGGGAAAGGAGCCCCAGCATTTT. This translates into CASSQDRGKEPQHF.

This chain connects TRBV7-9 to TRBJ2-1, with 11 positions matching TRBD1. CDR3 length: 15 amino acids. Germline CDR1 reads SEHNR; CDR2 reads FQNEAQ (reference sequence). V was pared by 5 bases and J by 3 bases, with 3 bases of the junction left unmatched. The CDR3 protein is CASSIGTGGYNEQFF. CDR3 DNA: TGTGCCAGCAGCATCGGGACAGGGGGCTACAATGAGCAGTTCTTC. Drawing the rest from reference TRBV7-9 and TRBJ2-1, the complete variable domain is DTGVSQNPRHKITKRGQNVTFRCDPISEHNRLYWYRQTLGQGPEFLTYFQNEAQLEKSRLLSDRFSAERPKGSFSTLEIQRTEQGDSAMYLCASSIGTGGYNEQFFGPGTRLTVL.

The chain employs TRBV4-1 and TRBJ2-1, with D maybe TRBD2 (5 bases). The CDR3 totals 17 residues. Germline loops: CDR1 MGHRA, CDR2 YSYEKL. Trimming stripped 2 bases from V and 5 bases from J, with 19 bases between. In DNA, the CDR3 is TGCGCCAGCAGCCAATTACCTCCAGGCGGGCATAACAATGAGCAGTTCTTC. This codes for CASSQLPPGGHNNEQFF.

The chain recombines TRBV18 with TRBJ2-2; D gene uncertain. CDR3 length equals 14 residues. Trimming took 1 base from V and 2 from J, leaving 5 bases between them. Germline CDR1 is KGHSH and CDR2 is LQKENI. The CDR3: CASSPRPNTGELFF. CDR3 DNA sequence: TGTGCCAGCTCACCACGGCCTAACACCGGGGAGCTGTTTTTT.

This chain connects TRBV27 to TRBJ2-7; tentative D call: TRBD1 (5 bases). Trimming shortened V by 4 bases and J by 1 base, and 17 bases separated the two germline ends. CDR3 size: 16 residues. Germline assignment: CDR1 MNHEY and CDR2 SMNVEV (reference sequence). The CDR3 loop reads CASSSLGVGPSYEQYF. For the CDR3, the DNA is TGTGCCAGCAGTTCCCTAGGGGTAGGGCCTTCCTACGAGCAGTACTTC.

This rearrangement joins TRBV25-1 to TRBJ1-5, with D tentatively TRBD1 (5 bases). This CDR3 is 15 amino acids long. CDR1 MGHDK and CDR2 SYGVNS come from the germline V gene. V lost 4 bases and J lost 0, with 10 bases in between. The chain's CDR3 is CASSGQGDSNQPQHF. The CDR3 DNA reads TGTGCCAGCAGTGGGCAGGGTGATAGCAATCAGCCCCAGCATTTT. Full variable domain (outside the CDR3, taken from reference TRBV25-1 and TRBJ1-5): EADIYQTPRYLVIGTGKKITLECSQTMGHDKMYWYQQDPGMELHLIHYSYGVNSTEKGDLSSESTVSRIRTEHFPLTLESARPSHTSQYLCASSGQGDSNQPQHFGDGTRLSIL.

In this sample, this clone turned up once. V is TRBV28 and J is TRBJ2-1; TRBD1 matches at 7 bases. The trim removed 4 bases at V and 5 bases at J, leaving 5 bases unmatched. The length of the CDR3 is 14 residues. The germline V gene encodes CDR1 MDHEN and CDR2 SYDVKM. The CDR3 region has the DNA TGTGCCAGCAGTTCCCAGGACAGGCACAATGAGCAGTTCTTC. Protein sequence: CASSSQDRHNEQFF.

This clone was detected only a few times. The genes are TRBV28 and TRBJ1-2; 7 bases line up with TRBD1. The V gene end was trimmed by 6 bases and the J gene end by 8 bases; junction bases not matched to a gene: 12. The CDR3 is 14 residues long. Germline assignment: CDR1 MDHEN and CDR2 SYDVKM. CDR3 protein: CASSPSDRVWGYTF. The CDR3 nucleotides are TGTGCCAGCAGCCCATCTGACAGGGTTTGGGGCTACACCTTC.

The chain combines TRBV6-5 with TRBJ1-2; a weak D match, TRBD1 (5 bases). V lost 5 bases to trimming and J lost 6 bases, with 19 bases between them. CDR3 size: 15 residues. Germline CDR1 MNHEY, CDR2 SVGAGI. The chain's CDR3 is CASSTEQANHNGYTF. The CDR3 DNA reads as TGTGCCAGCAGTACCGAACAGGCCAATCATAATGGCTACACCTTC.

The chain carries TRBV30 and TRBJ1-4; no firm D call. With 4 bases removed from V and 8 bases from J, the gap between germline ends came to 17 bases. CDR3 length: 14 residues. Germline CDR1 GTSNPN, CDR2 SVGIG (reference sequence). CDR3 in amino acids: CAWTTGGIGEKLFF. The CDR3 DNA follows: TGTGCCTGGACTACCGGAGGGATAGGGGAAAAACTGTTTTTT.

The chain carries TRBV7-2 and TRBJ2-2, with 8 bases aligning to TRBD1. The CDR3 runs 16 residues. J gave up 0 bases and V 5 bases, and 5 bases lay outside the gene matches. Per germline, CDR1 SGHTA and CDR2 FQGNSA. The CDR3 protein is CASSRYRGANTGELFF. The CDR3 nucleotides are TGTGCCAGCAGCAGATACAGGGGGGCGAACACCGGGGAGCTGTTTTTT.